The 24 T cell receptor beta chains given below trace back to one sample, sequenced in a study of CD8 T cells in ankylosing spondylitis. TCRdb analysed the 5' RACE reads with MiXCR anew, one entry per CDR3 protein. Of around 150,000 distinct CDR3 sequences listed, more than 5.5% are singletons. Sequenced: blood, either unsorted or a sorted T cell fraction (not recorded which). The receptors stem from a female donor with ankylosing spondylitis or in good health (not recorded which).

This clonotype was seen ten or more times. This chain uses TRBV25-1 with TRBJ2-7; 7 bases are shared with TRBD1. The V gene end was trimmed by 5 bases and the J gene end by 3 bases; junction bases not matched to a gene: 7. CDR1 and CDR2 (germline): MGHDK, SYGVNS. The CDR3 consists of 14 residues. Here the CDR3 DNA reads TGTGCCAGCAGTCATAGGGGACAGAACTACGAGCAGTACTTC. It is translated as CASSHRGQNYEQYF.

This clonotype appeared many times. The chain has TRBV4-3 and TRBJ2-7; 10 bases match TRBD2. V shed 2 bases and J 0 bases; nucleotides not matched to a gene: 4. The germline gives CDR1 LGHNA, CDR2 YSLEER. The CDR3 spans 16 residues. CDR3 region: CASSQISGGSSYEQYF. Written as DNA, the CDR3 is TGCGCCAGCAGCCAAATTAGCGGGGGGAGCTCCTACGAGCAGTACTTC.

This clonotype was recorded at least ten times. The rearrangement links TRBV4-1 to TRBJ1-5; 8 positions agree with TRBD1. CDR1 MGHRA and CDR2 YSYEKL come from the germline V gene. The CDR3 contains 17 residues. V trimming: 4 bases; J trimming: 2 bases; junction bases outside the gene matches: 10. DNA of the CDR3: TGCGCCAGCAGCCTTGAGGGACCAGGGGGCGGCAATCAGCCCCAGCATTTT. Its translation: CASSLEGPGGGNQPQHF.

This clonotype was seen more than once but under ten times. The chain employs TRBV20-1 and TRBJ1-1; unclear D gene. Trimming cost V 2 bases and J 1 base, with 8 bases left between them. The CDR3 sequence is 13 residues long. Germline V lookup: CDR1 DFQATT, CDR2 SNEGSKA (reference sequence). In DNA, the CDR3 is TGCAGTGCTAGAATTCCCGGGAACACTGAAGCTTTCTTT. Protein product: CSARIPGNTEAFF.

Ten or more counts support this clonotype. The V and J genes are TRBV5-6 and TRBJ1-1, with D tentatively TRBD1 (5 bases). The CDR3 consists of 15 residues. V shed 1 base and J shed 2 bases, with 12 bases lying between them. CDR1 is SGHDT and CDR2 is YYEEEE in the germline V gene. For the CDR3, the DNA is TGTGCCAGCAGCTTGTGGGCAGGGCGAAACACTGAAGCTTTCTTT. Translated, it gives CASSLWAGRNTEAFF.

Many counts were recorded for this clonotype. This chain joins TRBV6-1 and TRBJ1-1; D unresolved. The CDR3 is 12 amino acids. V was cut by 2 bases and J by 3 bases, with 4 bases left in between. Per germline, CDR1 MNHNS and CDR2 SASEGT. CDR3 sequence: CASSEHYTEAFF. CDR3 DNA: TGTGCCAGCAGTGAACACTACACTGAAGCTTTCTTT.

This clonotype has a handful of counts. This chain connects TRBV20-1 to TRBJ1-1; the D is unclear. The length of the CDR3 is 16 residues. V was clipped by 0 bases and J by 4 bases, with 18 bases between them. Per the germline V gene, CDR1 is DFQATT and CDR2 is SNEGSKA (reference sequence). The CDR3 here is CSARDLGVRVPTEAFF. CDR3 nucleotides: TGCAGTGCTAGAGATTTGGGTGTAAGGGTTCCCACTGAAGCTTTCTTT.

This clonotype showed up many times. This chain uses TRBV6-1 with TRBJ2-1, with D possibly TRBD2 on 6 matching bases. CDR1 is MNHNS and CDR2 is SASEGT in the germline V gene. V gave up 7 bases and J gave up 2 bases, with 15 bases separating them. The CDR3 is made up of 15 amino acids. The CDR3, as DNA: TGTGCCAGCAAGAGAGGCGGGGAGCCCTACAATGAGCAGTTCTTC. Encoded protein: CASKRGGEPYNEQFF.

This clonotype was seen only a few times. This chain joins TRBV7-9 and TRBJ1-1; 7 bases line up with TRBD1. The CDR3 has 15 residues. With 5 bases clipped from V and 3 bases from J, the junction kept 9 bases outside the gene matches. Germline CDR1 is SEHNR and CDR2 is FQNEAQ (reference sequence). The CDR3 loop is CASSAQGFGDTEAFF. CDR3 in DNA: TGTGCCAGCAGCGCACAGGGGTTTGGGGACACTGAAGCTTTCTTT.

This clonotype was detected a few times. A much larger clone is a single base away; this may be a read error. The rearrangement uses TRBV30 and TRBJ1-4; D may be TRBD1 (5 bases). There are 15 residues in the CDR3. Germline loops: CDR1 GTSNPN, CDR2 SVGIG (reference sequence). V was trimmed by 2 bases and J by 3 bases, leaving 13 bases between them. The CDR3 here is CAWSFGAGSNEKLFF. CDR3 sequence (DNA): TGTGCCTGGAGTTTCGGGGCAGGGTCTAATGAAAAACTGTTTTTT.

This clonotype was counted a few times. V gene TRBV2 combines with J gene TRBJ1-2; D is possibly TRBD1 (5 bases). Germline V lookup: CDR1 SNHLY, CDR2 FYNNEI. CDR3 length equals 12 residues. The V gene lost 7 bases and the J gene lost 5 bases, with 11 bases spanning the gap. The CDR3 nucleotides read TGTGCCAGCATGCTGGGGGGTTATGGCTACACCTTC. Its translation is CASMLGGYGYTF.

This clonotype was picked up many times. The rearrangement uses TRBV5-1 and TRBJ2-1; 11 nucleotides align to TRBD2. V trimming: 1 base; J trimming: 10 bases; junction bases outside the gene matches: 10. The CDR3 is 16 residues long. The V gene's germline CDR1 is SGHRS and CDR2 YFSETQ. CDR3 residues: CASSLRSSGGQGEQFF. CDR3 nucleotides: TGCGCCAGCAGCTTGCGCTCTAGCGGGGGGCAGGGCGAGCAGTTCTTC.

This clonotype has more than one count but fewer than ten. The gene calls are TRBV10-3 and TRBJ1-4; TRBD1 agrees at 9 bases. The germline V gene has CDR1 ENHRY and CDR2 SYGVKD. V lost 5 bases and J lost 3; bases outside the gene matches: 4. The length of the CDR3 is 15 residues. The CDR3 bases are TGTGCCATCAGTCCCGGGACAGGGTCTAATGAAAAACTGTTTTTT. Protein: CAISPGTGSNEKLFF.

The table lists this clonotype with many counts. This chain connects TRBV12-3 or TRBV12-4 to TRBJ1-1; maybe TRBD1 (6 bases). Trimming shortened V by 4 bases and J by 8 bases, and 17 bases separated the two germline ends. This CDR3 has 14 residues. This CDR3 is CASSSHQLRGEAFF. Here the CDR3 DNA reads TGTGCCAGCAGTTCTCACCAGCTCAGGGGAGAAGCTTTCTTT.

This clonotype was seen at least ten times. The gene calls are TRBV11-2 and TRBJ2-7; 8 bases fit TRBD2. Germline-derived CDR1 and CDR2 are SGHAT and FQNNGV. The V gene end was trimmed by 0 bases and the J gene end by 5 bases; junction bases not matched to a gene: 6. This CDR3 comprises 15 residues. The CDR3 is CASSLDRTSPNEQYF. The CDR3 DNA is TGTGCCAGCAGCTTAGACAGGACTAGCCCCAACGAGCAGTACTTC.

This clonotype has ten or more counts. The genes are TRBV7-2 and TRBJ2-1, with D possibly being TRBD2 (5 bases). The ends were cut back, 0 bases at V and 7 bases at J, with 10 bases in the middle. Germline loops: CDR1 SGHTA, CDR2 FQGNSA. The CDR3 loop spans 14 amino acids. CDR3 nucleotides: TGTGCCAGCAGCTTAGCCCTAGCCAGGAATGAGCAGTTCTTC. This gives the protein CASSLALARNEQFF.

This clonotype was counted ten times or more. Here the CDR3 reads CSAPAVAGPNYEQYF. The CDR3 DNA follows: TGCAGTGCTCCCGCCGTGGCGGGGCCCAACTACGAGCAGTACTTC. The chain uses TRBV20-1 and TRBJ2-7; the D gene is possibly TRBD2 (6 bases). V was cut by 5 bases and J by 3 bases, with 20 bases left in between. This CDR3 has 15 amino acids. Looked up from germline, CDR1 is DFQATT and CDR2 is SNEGSKA (reference sequence).

This clonotype was recorded at least ten times. The chain is built from TRBV10-3 and TRBJ1-5; D not resolved. The CDR3 covers 17 residues. Germline V gives CDR1 ENHRY, CDR2 SYGVKD. V shed 5 bases and J shed 0 bases, with 17 bases lying between them. The CDR3 region has the DNA TGTGCCATCAGTAAGGACGGACCAAGGGATAGCAATCAGCCCCAGCATTTT. Protein sequence: CAISKDGPRDSNQPQHF.

This clonotype was seen many times. The chain recombines TRBV20-1 with TRBJ1-2; D uncertain. Germline V gene sequence: CDR1 DFQATT, CDR2 SNEGSKA (reference sequence). The ends were cut back, 3 bases at V and 5 bases at J, with 16 bases in the middle. The CDR3 covers 14 residues. The CDR3 bases are TGCAGTGCTAGCGGGGTCACCCTAGCATATGGCTACACCTTC. Residues: CSASGVTLAYGYTF.

In its sample, this clonotype was seen many times. The V gene is TRBV7-9, the J gene TRBJ1-1; possible D gene TRBD1, 5 bases. V was cut by 5 bases and J by 6 bases, with 19 bases left in between. Germline CDR1 is SEHNR and CDR2 is FQNEAQ (reference sequence). The CDR3 has 15 residues. CDR3: CASSLSVGGIAEAFF. CDR3 DNA sequence: TGTGCCAGCAGCCTGTCGGTGGGGGGGATCGCTGAAGCTTTCTTT.

The V call is TRBV30, the J call TRBJ2-7; 8 bases map to TRBD2. Trimming took 3 bases from V and 0 from J; bases not matched to a gene: 7. Germline assignment: CDR1 GTSNPN and CDR2 SVGIG (reference sequence). This CDR3 contains 15 residues. The CDR3, as DNA: TGTGCCTGGAGCGGTAGCGGGAAGAGCTCCTACGAGCAGTACTTC. Translated: CAWSGSGKSSYEQYF.

The sample holds many counts of this clonotype. The chain has TRBV28 and TRBJ1-2; no definite D call. Germline V gene data show CDR1 as MDHEN and CDR2 as SYDVKM. The CDR3 extends over 13 amino acids. The V end was cut by 5 bases, the J end by 6 bases, with 13 bases between. The CDR3 sequence is CASSTPTSNGYTF. In DNA form, the CDR3 reads TGTGCCAGCAGTACCCCGACCAGCAATGGCTACACCTTC.

This clonotype was detected ten times or more. The rearrangement uses TRBV4-1 and TRBJ1-1; no clear D. The V end lost 2 bases, the J end lost 4 bases, and 11 bases lay between the germline ends. This CDR3 has 14 residues. Germline V CDR1 and CDR2: MGHRA, YSYEKL. The CDR3 region is CASSQLGWITEAFF. Written as DNA, the CDR3 is TGCGCCAGCAGCCAACTAGGGTGGATCACTGAAGCTTTCTTT.

This clonotype was recorded at least ten times. V gene TRBV5-1 combines with J gene TRBJ2-1; unclear D gene. Germline V gives CDR1 SGHRS, CDR2 YFSETQ. This CDR3 spans 15 amino acids. The ends were cut back, 1 base at V and 8 bases at J, with 16 bases in the middle. The CDR3 DNA follows: TGCGCCAGCAGCTTGAATATATTGGGTTCGGATGAGCAGTTCTTC. Translated, it gives CASSLNILGSDEQFF.